The 22 T cell receptor beta chains below all came from one sample that was sequenced in a study of T cell responses to AZD1222 COVID-19 vaccine. Some clones are missing from TCRdb's copy, which holds only in-frame ones; the method was immunoSEQ multiplex PCR. This sample has 70,000 to 90,000 clones, with roughly 85% found just once. The material was peripheral blood, obtained 28 days after the second AZD1222 dose. The receptors shown here come from an adult who received the AZD1222 COVID-19 vaccine.

The V call is TRBV25-1, the J call TRBJ1-4; D may be TRBD1 (5 bases). The V gene's germline CDR1 is MGHDK and CDR2 SYGVNS. The CDR3 is 15 amino acids. V dropped 2 bases and J dropped 11 bases, with 18 bases sitting between them. The CDR3 sequence is CASSERRAGWEKLFF. DNA of the CDR3: TGTGCCAGCAGTGAAAGGAGGGCAGGGTGGGAGAAACTGTTTTTT.

This sequence joins TRBV7-2 and TRBJ2-7; 10 nucleotides align to TRBD1. The CDR3 length is 15 residues. Germline V gene data show CDR1 as SGHTA and CDR2 as FQGNSA. The trim removed 3 bases at V and 2 bases at J, leaving 4 bases unmatched. CDR3 region: CASSFDRGRAYEQYF. As DNA, the CDR3 is TGTGCCAGCAGCTTCGACAGGGGGCGAGCCTACGAGCAGTACTTC.

The chain employs TRBV28 and TRBJ2-7; 7 bases fit TRBD1. CDR1 is MDHEN and CDR2 is SYDVKM in the germline V gene. J lost 1 base, V lost 5 bases, and 5 bases had no gene match. This CDR3 is 14 amino acids long. The CDR3 nucleotides read TGTGCCAGCAGTCTCCGACAGGGTTCCTACGAGCAGTACGTC. Encoded protein: CASSLRQGSYEQYV.

This clone was observed a handful of times. The chain recombines TRBV20-1 with TRBJ2-1; D ambiguous. Germline V gene data show CDR1 as DFQATT and CDR2 as SNEGSKA (reference sequence). This CDR3 has 11 residues. Trimming cost V 4 bases and J 4 bases, with 5 bases left between them. The CDR3 DNA reads TGCAGTGCTATTGATTACAATGAGCAGTTCTTC. Protein product: CSAIDYNEQFF.

The gene calls are TRBV29-1 and TRBJ1-1; D is unresolved. CDR1 is SQVTM, CDR2 ANQGSEA, per germline. V was trimmed by 7 bases and J by 2 bases, leaving 17 bases between them. The CDR3 is 14 residues long. Written as DNA, the CDR3 is TGCAGCGGGAGTATATTGTTGGGTAACACTGAAGCTTTCTTT. Protein sequence: CSGSILLGNTEAFF.

V is TRBV6-6 and J is TRBJ1-1, with D possibly matching TRBD1 (5 bases). V was cut by 5 bases and J by 6 bases, with 16 bases left in between. Germline CDR1 reads MNHNY; CDR2 reads SVGAGI (reference sequence). CDR3 length equals 14 residues. The CDR3: CASSDSSQSAEAFF. The DNA of the CDR3 is TGTGCCAGCAGTGACAGCAGTCAGTCGGCTGAAGCTTTCTTT.

The chain's CDR3 is CASSFSANYGYTF. DNA for the CDR3: TGCGCCAGCAGTTTCAGTGCTAACTATGGCTACACCTTC. The chain carries TRBV5-1 and TRBJ1-2; D is uncertain. The CDR3 runs to 13 residues. The V end lost 5 bases, the J end lost 0 bases, and 8 bases lay between the germline ends. The germline V gene encodes CDR1 SGHRS and CDR2 YFSETQ.

The chain couples TRBV30 to TRBJ1-2, with D possibly being TRBD1 (5 bases). CDR1 and CDR2 (germline): GTSNPN, SVGIG (reference sequence). This CDR3 is built from 11 residues. Trimming cost V 4 bases and J 7 bases, with 10 bases left between them. The CDR3 protein is CAWMGGRGYTF. In DNA, the CDR3 is TGTGCCTGGATGGGGGGACGTGGCTACACCTTC.

This clone was detected once. The rearrangement links TRBV5-1 to TRBJ2-6; D is possibly TRBD1 (5 bases). There are 18 residues in the CDR3. Germline V gene lookup returns CDR1 SGHRS and CDR2 YFSETQ. V was shortened by 0 bases and J by 0 bases, with 13 bases between the two germline ends. CDR3 sequence (DNA): TGCGCCAGCAGCTTGGTGGGGCCGCAGCGCTCTGGGGCCAACGTCCTGACTTTC. This translates into CASSLVGPQRSGANVLTF.

The chain carries TRBV6-1 and TRBJ1-2, with D tentatively TRBD1 (6 bases). Trimming pared 3 bases from V and 4 bases from J, leaving 9 bases between. The CDR3 is 13 amino acids. In germline, CDR1 is MNHNS, CDR2 SASEGT. The CDR3 loop reads CASSDGGFYGYTF. CDR3 bases: TGTGCCAGCAGTGATGGGGGCTTCTATGGCTACACCTTC.

Regarding this clone: The junction differs from germline at one of its ends, possibly a read error. The J gene is TRBJ2-5, the V gene TRBV6-1; 8 bases are a match to TRBD2. CDR1 and CDR2 (germline): MNHNS, SASEGT. The CDR3 totals 15 residues. This CDR3 is CASTEAGAPRETQYF. The CDR3 DNA sequence: TGTGCCAGCACTGAAGCGGGAGCCCCGCGGGAGACCCAGTACTTC.

The V call is TRBV6-5, the J call TRBJ2-2, with D perhaps given as TRBD1 or TRBD2 (5 bases each). Germline lookup yields CDR1 MNHEY and CDR2 SVGAGI. CDR3 length equals 14 residues. The V gene lost 6 bases and the J gene lost 2 bases, with 10 bases spanning the gap. CDR3 sequence reads: CASSRDLNTGELFF. CDR3 DNA sequence: TGTGCCAGCAGCCGGGACCTCAACACCGGGGAGCTGTTTTTT.

The V call is TRBV4-2, the J call TRBJ1-4; D ambiguous. This CDR3 region has 17 residues. Trimming cost V 0 bases and J 7 bases, with 18 bases left between them. The germline gives CDR1 LGHNA, CDR2 YNFKEQ. CDR3 sequence reads: CASSQDRNSGWGEKLFF. Written as DNA, the CDR3 is TGTGCCAGCAGCCAAGATCGAAATTCGGGGTGGGGTGAAAAACTGTTTTTT.

V and J are TRBV19 and TRBJ1-2, with 7 positions matching TRBD1. CDR1 and CDR2 from the germline V gene are LNHDA and SQIVND (reference sequence). With 9 bases clipped from V and 2 bases from J, the junction kept 9 bases outside the gene matches. This CDR3 comprises 14 residues. The CDR3 nucleotides read TGTGCCAGCCTCCCCCGAGGGGGCAACTATGGCTACACCTTC. As protein: CASLPRGGNYGYTF.

The chain links TRBV4-2 to TRBJ2-5, with TRBD2 matching over 7 bases. CDR1 is LGHNA, CDR2 YNFKEQ, per germline. The trim removed 2 bases at V and 2 bases at J, leaving 8 bases unmatched. The CDR3 contains 16 residues. The CDR3: CASSQSPAGFQETQYF. The CDR3, as DNA: TGTGCCAGCAGCCAATCCCCAGCGGGGTTTCAAGAGACCCAGTACTTC.

The CDR3 loop reads CASSPSPGGKNTEAFF. CDR3 in DNA: TGTGCCAGCAGCCCATCGCCCGGGGGGAAGAACACTGAAGCTTTCTTT. The genes are TRBV7-8 and TRBJ1-1; a weak D match, TRBD1 (5 bases). This CDR3 comprises 16 residues. Germline V gene data show CDR1 as SGHVS and CDR2 as FQNEAQ. V was pared by 5 bases and J by 1 base, with 17 bases between.

This clone was recorded a few times. This rearrangement joins TRBV6-2 or TRBV6-3 to TRBJ2-7; TRBD2 agrees at 9 bases. The CDR3 runs 16 residues. Germline V gives CDR1 MNHEY, CDR2 SVGEGT. J lost 3 bases, V lost 2 bases, and 8 bases had no gene match. This CDR3 reads CASSYIVSSGIYEQYF. CDR3 in DNA: TGTGCCAGCAGTTACATCGTTTCTAGCGGGATCTACGAGCAGTACTTC.

The chain is built from TRBV13 and TRBJ2-1, with 10 bases identical to TRBD2. Per germline, CDR1 PRHDT and CDR2 FYEKMQ (reference sequence). This CDR3 is built from 15 residues. Trimming at V came to 1 base and at J to 15 bases, leaving 12 bases not matched to a gene. CDR3 in DNA: TGTGCCAGCAGCTTAGCTCCAACTAGCGGGGCCCGACTGTTCTTC. Its translation is CASSLAPTSGARLFF.

This clone was seen only a few times. The rearrangement joins TRBV20-1 to TRBJ1-5; D not resolved. CDR1 is DFQATT, CDR2 SNEGSKA, per germline (reference sequence). V shed 3 bases and J shed 1 base, with 4 bases lying between them. This CDR3 region has 12 residues. This CDR3 reads CSASDSNQPQHF. CDR3 DNA: TGCAGTGCTAGTGACAGCAATCAGCCCCAGCATTTT.

The chain joins TRBV2 to TRBJ2-7; D gene uncertain. CDR3 size: 12 residues. Germline V CDR1 and CDR2: SNHLY, FYNNEI. V was trimmed by 6 bases and J by 6 bases, leaving 12 bases between them. CDR3 in amino acids: CASSSGAPEQYF. Here the CDR3 DNA reads TGTGCCAGCAGCTCGGGCGCCCCCGAGCAGTACTTC.

The chain carries TRBV2 and TRBJ2-1, with TRBD2 matching over 8 bases. V lost 8 bases to trimming and J lost 6 bases; unmatched junction nucleotides: 15. The CDR3 length is 16 residues. Germline CDR1 and CDR2: SNHLY and FYNNEI. The CDR3 here is CASWGYSGTGLNEQFF. The DNA of the CDR3 is TGTGCCAGCTGGGGATATAGCGGGACGGGACTCAATGAGCAGTTCTTC.

The chain links TRBV29-1 to TRBJ1-1, with no clear D. Germline values: CDR1 SQVTM, CDR2 ANQGSEA. This CDR3 spans 13 amino acids. The germline V and J ends were trimmed by 6 bases and 0 bases, with 11 bases remaining between them. This CDR3 is CSVVPPMNTEAFF. The CDR3 DNA sequence: TGCAGCGTCGTCCCCCCTATGAACACTGAAGCTTTCTTT.